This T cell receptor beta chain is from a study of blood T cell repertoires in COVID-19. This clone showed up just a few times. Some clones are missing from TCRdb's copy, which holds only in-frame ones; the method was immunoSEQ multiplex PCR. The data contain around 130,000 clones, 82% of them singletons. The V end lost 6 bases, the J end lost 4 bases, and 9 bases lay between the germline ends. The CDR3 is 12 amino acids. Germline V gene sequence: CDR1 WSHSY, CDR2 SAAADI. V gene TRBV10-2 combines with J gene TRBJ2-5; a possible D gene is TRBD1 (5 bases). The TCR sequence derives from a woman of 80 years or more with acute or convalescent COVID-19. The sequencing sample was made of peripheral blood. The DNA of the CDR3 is TGCGCCAGCAGAGGGGTTGCAGAGACCCAGTACTTC. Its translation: CASRGVAETQYF.